This T cell receptor (beta chain) was identified in a study of T cell repertoires in cytomegalovirus infection (dated by TCRdb to about 2019). The study in broad terms: Recently identified HLA-C-restricted CMV epitopes, whose presentation resists viral immunomodulation, were targeted by peptide stimulations together with well-studied HLA-B-restricted epitopes. The HLA type of each donor mattered for the analysis, because public TCR beta signatures pointed to carriage of CMV infection along with the matching HLA type. Points the paper makes about the study in general: The ex vivo response was dominated by HLA-C-restricted CMV-specific TCR beta clonotypes, which also provided the single most frequent clonotype in two of eight donors. Cumulative frequency of public TCR beta family members discriminated carriers of CMV infection plus the relevant HLA type in this cohort and an independent approximately 350-donor cohort.

This clonotype has ten or more counts. Its antigen is currently not known. No much larger clone exists at a distance of one base, and base qualities are not known. The instrument given in TCRdb is Illumina HiSeq 1500. The public reads were quality trimmed at Q25 with fastp and then assembled into clones with MiXCR by TCRdb, keeping productive beta chains. Rows with a matching CDR3 protein are joined into one entry that keeps the most common DNA and genes. The sample data list some 940,000 distinct CDR3 sequences, and around 29% of these were observed just once. The ten largest clones add up to 11% to 15% of the sample. Per the publication, the treatment or condition label means: in vitro stimulation with specific CMV peptide epitopes to enrich CMV-specific T cells. From the cysteine through the phenylalanine, the CDR3 covers 15 amino acids. The read is trimmed to its CDR3 DNA, 45 bases read in frame from base 1. In the germline V gene (reference sequence), CDR1 corresponds to SEHNR and CDR2 to FQNEAQ. The junction shows trimming of 5 bases on V and 4 bases on J, and the gene matches do not reach 9 bases of it.

The rearranged segments are TRBV7-9 and TRBJ2-5; 8 junctional bases match TRBD2. The material was cultured CD8+ T cells from PBMCs, obtained from culture after CMV antigen stimulation. The sequence was obtained from a human donor in good health (CMV status not recorded). Some clones in this sample may be carry-over from other donors' samples. Read as DNA, the sequence is TGTGCCAGCAGCCCCCCTTCGGGACTAGTAGAGACCCAGTACTTC. It translates as CASSPPSGLVETQYF. The variable domain in full, with residues beyond the CDR3 obtained from the reference TRBV7-9 and TRBJ2-5 genes, is DTGVSQNPRHKITKRGQNVTFRCDPISEHNRLYWYRQTLGQGPEFLTYFQNEAQLEKSRLLSDRFSAERPKGSFSTLEIQRTEQGDSAMYLCASSPPSGLVETQYFGPGTRLLVL.